Each of the 25 T cell receptor beta chains below was sequenced from the same sample in a study of cytomegalovirus exposure and HLA in healthy donors. Produced via immunoSEQ multiplex PCR; TCRdb's table is partial and in-frame only. Among roughly 180,000 clones listed, 75% to 90% were seen once. The sequencing sample was made of PBMCs. These receptors all stem from a man between 18 and 29 years old in good health and CMV-seropositive.

V gene TRBV27 combines with J gene TRBJ2-3; 12 bases fit TRBD2. V dropped 4 bases and J dropped 4; count of bases not matched to a gene: 12. Germline lookup yields CDR1 MNHEY and CDR2 SMNVEV (reference sequence). CDR3 length: 18 residues. The CDR3 loop reads CASSSLHKTSGGADTQYF. The CDR3 nucleotides read TGTGCCAGCAGTTCGCTTCACAAGACTAGCGGGGGTGCAGATACGCAGTATTTT.

The rearrangement uses TRBV2 and TRBJ2-3, with D tentatively TRBD2 (6 bases). This CDR3 region has 12 residues. Germline loops: CDR1 SNHLY, CDR2 FYNNEI. In DNA, the CDR3 is TGTGCGGGGGGATCTAGCACAGATACGCAGTATTTT. It is translated as CAGGSSTDTQYF.

The chain combines TRBV9 with TRBJ2-7; the D is unclear. The CDR3 runs 13 residues. Germline CDR1 and CDR2: SGDLS and YYNGEE. Trimming removed 0 bases from V and 4 bases from J, with 8 bases in between. The CDR3: CASSVASEYEQYF. In DNA form, the CDR3 reads TGTGCCAGCAGCGTAGCCTCAGAATACGAGCAGTACTTC.

The DNA for the CDR3 is TGTGCCAGCAGTGAAGCTCGCAGGACAGGGGTCACCGGGGAGCTGTTTTTT. This encodes CASSEARRTGVTGELFF. The rearrangement links TRBV2 to TRBJ2-2; 9 bases fit TRBD1. V gave up 0 bases and J gave up 4 bases; unmatched junction bases: 6. Germline CDR1 reads SNHLY; CDR2 reads FYNNEI. CDR3 length: 17 amino acids.

CDR3 loop: CAWSVGRGYYEQYF. The CDR3 DNA follows: TGTGCCTGGAGTGTAGGCAGGGGCTACTACGAGCAGTACTTC. The chain employs TRBV30 and TRBJ2-7; D is perhaps TRBD1 (6 bases). V shed 0 bases and J shed 3 bases, with 12 bases lying between them. The CDR3 totals 14 residues. The germline gives CDR1 GTSNPN, CDR2 SVGIG (reference sequence).

CDR3 bases: TGTGCCAGCAGCCCTAACCGGGACAGACCTTACGAGCAGTACTTC. Translation gives CASSPNRDRPYEQYF. J is TRBJ2-7 and V is TRBV28, with 7 bases lining up with TRBD1. The CDR3 is 15 residues long. CDR1 and CDR2 (germline): MDHEN, SYDVKM. The junction had 12 bases not matched to a gene; V was cut back by 6 bases and J by 4 bases.

The chain is built from TRBV4-2 and TRBJ1-2; D remains ambiguous. CDR1 LGHNA and CDR2 YNFKEQ come from the germline V gene. V lost 0 bases, J lost 7 bases, and 12 bases lay in between. The CDR3 is 14 residues long. The CDR3 region is CASSQESVPGGYTF. Written as DNA, the CDR3 is TGTGCCAGCAGCCAAGAATCCGTACCCGGTGGCTACACCTTC.

V usage is TRBV9 and J usage is TRBJ1-4, with TRBD1 identical over 7 bases. V shed 3 bases and J 8 bases; nucleotides not matched to a gene: 10. The V gene's germline CDR1 is SGDLS and CDR2 YYNGEE. CDR3 size: 15 residues. The CDR3 protein is CASSALTGLAEKLFF. CDR3 nucleotides: TGTGCCAGCAGCGCCCTGACAGGGTTAGCGGAAAAACTGTTTTTT.

V usage is TRBV4-3 and J usage is TRBJ2-1; 9 positions agree with TRBD2. V was pared by 1 base and J by 6 bases, with 4 bases of the junction left unmatched. Germline V lookup: CDR1 LGHNA, CDR2 YSLEER. The CDR3 covers 15 residues. The CDR3: CASSQGASGVNEQFF. CDR3 coding DNA: TGCGCCAGCAGCCAAGGCGCTAGCGGGGTCAATGAGCAGTTCTTC.

This clone occurred once. The chain carries TRBV7-9 and TRBJ2-3, with D maybe TRBD2 (7 bases). This CDR3 is 15 amino acids long. The germline V gene encodes CDR1 SEHNR and CDR2 FQNEAQ (reference sequence). Trimming pared 10 bases from V and 6 bases from J, leaving 23 bases between. The CDR3 DNA is TGTGCCATCGGGGAGGATGGGGGGGCCGCGGATACGCAGTATTTT. Protein: CAIGEDGGAADTQYF.

The chain is built from TRBV7-2 and TRBJ2-7; D may be TRBD2 (6 bases). The CDR3 spans 17 residues. Germline lookup yields CDR1 SGHTA and CDR2 FQGNSA. Trimming removed 0 bases at V and 5 bases at J, with 20 bases between. The CDR3 reads CASSLAVRAGLGNEQYF. The CDR3, as DNA: TGTGCCAGCAGCTTAGCAGTCCGGGCGGGACTGGGGAACGAGCAGTACTTC.

The rearrangement links TRBV7-3 to TRBJ2-1; D unclear. CDR3 size: 13 residues. Germline V gene data show CDR1 as SGHTA and CDR2 as FQGTGA. With 1 base removed from V and 5 bases from J, the gap between germline ends came to 6 bases. CDR3 protein: CASSLMQDNEQFF. Written as DNA, the CDR3 is TGTGCCAGCAGCTTAATGCAGGACAATGAGCAGTTCTTC.

The genes are TRBV5-1 and TRBJ2-6; D may be TRBD1 (6 bases). The CDR3 is 12 residues long. Germline-derived CDR1 and CDR2 are SGHRS and YFSETQ. Trimming pared 6 bases from V and 12 bases from J, leaving 13 bases between. The CDR3 spells CASTEGGAVLTF. CDR3 coding DNA: TGCGCCAGCACGGAAGGGGGAGCCGTCCTGACTTTC. Together with reference TRBV5-1 and TRBJ2-6, the CDR3 gives the full variable domain: KAGVTQTPRYLIKTRGQQVTLSCSPISGHRSVSWYQQTPGQGLQFLFEYFSETQRNKGNFPGRFSGRQFSNSRSEMNVSTLELGDSALYLCASTEGGAVLTFGAGSRLTVL.

The chain recombines TRBV19 with TRBJ2-2; no firm D call. The CDR3 length is 14 residues. V dropped 6 bases and J dropped 4 bases, with 12 bases sitting between them. Germline CDR1 LNHDA, CDR2 SQIVND (reference sequence). CDR3 sequence (DNA): TGTGCCAGTAGGAACTATCGGTCCACCGGGGAGCTGTTTTTT. It encodes CASRNYRSTGELFF.

V and J are TRBV5-1 and TRBJ2-2; 9 nucleotides align to TRBD2. The V gene end was trimmed by 4 bases and the J gene end by 6 bases; junction bases not matched to a gene: 7. CDR1 and CDR2 (germline): SGHRS, YFSETQ. CDR3 length: 15 amino acids. This chain's CDR3 is CASSRLAGNAGELFF. CDR3 in DNA: TGCGCCAGCAGCCGGCTAGCGGGAAATGCCGGGGAGCTGTTTTTT.

The chain uses TRBV30 and TRBJ1-4; D is possibly TRBD1 (5 bases). The V gene's germline CDR1 is GTSNPN and CDR2 SVGIG (reference sequence). Deletions cut 0 bases from V and 3 bases from J, with 8 bases between. The CDR3 totals 14 residues. In DNA form, the CDR3 reads TGTGCCTGGAGTGTTCGGGGGGCTAATGAAAAACTGTTTTTT. Residues: CAWSVRGANEKLFF. Drawing the rest from reference TRBV30 and TRBJ1-4, the complete variable domain is SQTIHQWPATLVQPVGSPLSLECTVEGTSNPNLYWYRQAAGRGLQLLFYSVGIGQISSEVPQNLSASRPQDRQFILSSKKLLLSDSGFYLCAWSVRGANEKLFFGSGTQLSVL.

The V call is TRBV5-6, the J call TRBJ1-1, with 9 positions matching TRBD1. Germline CDR1 is SGHDT and CDR2 is YYEEEE. The CDR3 runs to 16 residues. The V and J ends lost 3 bases and 1 base, in that order; junction bases with no gene match: 7. This CDR3 reads CASSSTGGRGNTEAFF. Written as DNA, the CDR3 is TGTGCCAGCAGCTCCACAGGGGGCAGAGGGAACACTGAAGCTTTCTTT.

Only a few counts were recorded for this clone. V is TRBV7-2 and J is TRBJ2-7; D gene ambiguous. Looked up from germline, CDR1 is SGHTA and CDR2 is FQGNSA. V was clipped by 0 bases and J by 0 bases, with 3 bases between them. This CDR3 comprises 13 residues. The CDR3 loop reads CASSLALSYEQYF. In DNA form, the CDR3 reads TGTGCCAGCAGCTTAGCCCTCTCCTACGAGCAGTACTTC.

This sequence joins TRBV7-2 and TRBJ2-7, with a possible D match to TRBD2 (6 bases). Looked up from germline, CDR1 is SGHTA and CDR2 is FQGNSA. V dropped 5 bases and J dropped 3 bases, with 17 bases sitting between them. The CDR3 spans 15 residues. CDR3 residues: CASSPGLPGLYEQYF. CDR3 sequence (DNA): TGTGCCAGCAGCCCGGGACTCCCCGGCCTCTACGAGCAGTACTTC.

The chain recombines TRBV4-1 with TRBJ2-4; TRBD1 aligns across 9 bases. From germline, CDR1 is MGHRA and CDR2 YSYEKL. V lost 3 bases to trimming and J lost 6 bases; unmatched junction nucleotides: 6. There are 15 residues in the CDR3. The DNA of the CDR3 is TGCGCCAGCAGCCAGACAGGGGGGGACTTAAACATTCAGTACTTC. As protein: CASSQTGGDLNIQYF.

This chain connects TRBV5-5 to TRBJ1-5, with TRBD1 identical over 7 bases. CDR1 SGHKS and CDR2 YYEKEE come from the germline V gene (reference sequence). V lost 3 bases to trimming and J lost 7 bases; unmatched junction nucleotides: 10. The length of the CDR3 is 15 residues. The CDR3 bases are TGTGCCAGCAGCTACCAGGGGGTGACAGAACAGCCCCAGCATTTT. This encodes CASSYQGVTEQPQHF.

This chain links TRBV13 with TRBJ2-7; D not certain. This CDR3 comprises 11 residues. Trimming left V 5 bases short and J 2 bases short, with 4 bases between. Germline V lookup: CDR1 PRHDT, CDR2 FYEKMQ (reference sequence). In nucleotides, the CDR3 is TGTGCCAGCAGCGACACCTACGAGCAGTACTTC. Translated, it gives CASSDTYEQYF.

This clone was detected a few times. The chain links TRBV5-1 to TRBJ2-7, with a possible D match to TRBD2 (6 bases). V dropped 3 bases and J dropped 7 bases, with 14 bases sitting between them. CDR3 length: 13 amino acids. Germline CDR1 SGHRS, CDR2 YFSETQ. The CDR3 DNA is TGCGCCAGCAGCTGGGACGGAGGGCTAGAGCAGTACTTC. It codes for CASSWDGGLEQYF.

The chain employs TRBV4-3 and TRBJ2-5, with 9 bases fitting TRBD2. TRBJ2-7 explains the end of the DNA better; the J call may be wrong. The germline CDR1 and CDR2 sequences are LGHNA and YSLEER. This CDR3 spans 15 amino acids. CDR3 sequence reads: CASSQDLAGVNEQYF. The CDR3 DNA reads TGCGCCAGCAGCCAAGATTTAGCGGGAGTCAACGAGCAGTACTTC.

The rearrangement uses TRBV29-1 and TRBJ2-3; the match to TRBD2 covers 12 bases. The CDR3 has 19 residues. Germline trimming cut 6 bases from V and 2 bases from J; bases unmatched to any gene: 18. Germline-derived CDR1 and CDR2 are SQVTM and ANQGSEA. The CDR3 DNA reads TGCAGCGTGGGCGCGGGACGGGAGGGACTAGCGGGCCACACAGATACGCAGTATTTT. Translated: CSVGAGREGLAGHTDTQYF.